The rows below give T cell receptor beta chains drawn from one sample of a study of control samples from healthy donors and cancer patients. The table came from immunoSEQ multiplex PCR; TCRdb's copy has only in-frame clones and leaves some out. Here the sample spans 400,000 to 450,000 clones, about 93% being singletons. The material sequenced was PBMCs. These receptors all come from a man aged 40-49 years with head and neck cancer. Both conserved end residues are part of each CDR3. D genes are given only for firm matches. A clone size is listed for some rows: how often the clone was seen (once, few, many), or a class if it is expanded.

TGTGCCAGCAGGCGACAGATGAACACTGAAGCTTTCTTT	CASRRQMNTEAFF	-	TRBV6-5	-	TRBJ1-1
TGCGCCAGCAGCTTGGAGGGGGTATACAATCAGCCCCAGCATTTT	CASSLEGVYNQPQHF	-	TRBV5-1	-	TRBJ1-5
TGTGCCAGCAGCGTAGAGGCAGGCTCCGGGCGGACAGATACGCAGTATTTT	CASSVEAGSGRTDTQYF	-	TRBV9	-	TRBJ2-3
TGCAGCGTTTTAGGGGGAGCTAACTATGGCTACACCTTC	CSVLGGANYGYTF	-	TRBV29-1	-	TRBJ1-2
TGCGCCAGCAGTGAATATGGCACAGATACGCAGTATTTT	CASSEYGTDTQYF	-	TRBV10-1	-	TRBJ2-3
TGTGCCAGCAGCTCGGGACAGTCTGTAGCAGATACGCAGTATTTT	CASSSGQSVADTQYF	-	TRBV11-3	TRBD1	TRBJ2-3
TGCGCCAGCAGCTTGGCCGCAGGGGGCAAGCCCCAGCATTTT	CASSLAAGGKPQHF	-	TRBV5-1	TRBD1	TRBJ1-5
TGTGCCAGCACGGTGCGTATGACTGAAGCTTTCTTT	CASTVRMTEAFF	-	TRBV12-3/TRBV12-4	-	TRBJ1-1
TGTGCCAGCGAGGACTTAACCGGGGAGCTGTTTTTT	CASEDLTGELFF	-	TRBV7-9	-	TRBJ2-2
TGTGCCAGCAGCTTAGGGGGGGTGGGGGCTTATAATTCACCCCTCCACTTT	CASSLGGVGAYNSPLHF	-	TRBV7-2	-	TRBJ1-6
TGTGCCTGGAGTGAGTCCGCACCCCTCGAGCAGTACTTC	CAWSESAPLEQYF	-	TRBV30	-	TRBJ2-7
TGTGCCAGCTCACGAACCGTTAGAGAAGAGCAGTTCTTC	CASSRTVREEQFF	-	TRBV18	-	TRBJ2-1
TGTGCCAGCAGTGGGGCTATCTATAGCAATCAGCCCCAGCATTTT	CASSGAIYSNQPQHF	-	TRBV27	-	TRBJ1-5
TGTGCCAGTAGTATTACAACGGGCTACGAGCAGTACTTC	CASSITTGYEQYF	-	TRBV19	-	TRBJ2-7
TGTGCCAGCAACCCCTGGGGGTACGAGCAGTACTTC	CASNPWGYEQYF	-	TRBV7-2	-	TRBJ2-7
TGCGCCAGCAGCGTGGACAGCAGCAATGGCTACACCTTC	CASSVDSSNGYTF	once	TRBV5-1	-	TRBJ1-2
TGTGCCAGCAGCGGAAAACTAGCGGTCGCGAACACCGGGGAGCTGTTTTTT	CASSGKLAVANTGELFF	-	TRBV9	TRBD2	TRBJ2-2
TGTGCCAGCAGCTTAAAGAGGCCAGGGGAATCACCCCTCCACTTT	CASSLKRPGESPLHF	-	TRBV7-2	-	TRBJ1-6
TGTGCCAGTAGTACTCGGGAGGCGGCTAATGAAAAACTGTTTTTT	CASSTREAANEKLFF	-	TRBV19	-	TRBJ1-4
TGTGCCAGCAGCTTAGCCGGGACAGGGGAGTCATACGGGTACAATGAGCAGTTCTTC	CASSLAGTGESYGYNEQFF	-	TRBV7-9	TRBD1	TRBJ2-1
TGTGCCAGCAGTTTAGCGCTGGAAAAACTGTTTTTT	CASSLALEKLFF	-	TRBV12-3/TRBV12-4	-	TRBJ1-4
TGTGCTAGTGGTTTGGGGGGATCCTACAATGAGCAGTTCTTC	CASGLGGSYNEQFF	-	TRBV12-5	-	TRBJ2-1
TGTGCCAGCAGCCTAGGGGGGTGGCAAGAGACCCAGTACTTC	CASSLGGWQETQYF	-	TRBV7-8	-	TRBJ2-5
TGTGCCAGCAGCTCTGTAGTGGTGGGCAATCAGCCCCAGCATTTT	CASSSVVVGNQPQHF	-	TRBV3-1/TRBV3-2	-	TRBJ1-5
TGTGCCAGCAGTGAATATCTCCATTCACCCCTCCACTTT	CASSEYLHSPLHF	once	TRBV25-1	-	TRBJ1-6
TGTGCCAGCAGTGAACTAGCGGTTAGCACAGATACGCAGTATTTT	CASSELAVSTDTQYF	-	TRBV6-4	TRBD2	TRBJ2-3
TGTGCCAGCAGCTTTCGCCTAGCGGGAACCGATACGCAGTATTTT	CASSFRLAGTDTQYF	once	TRBV5-4	TRBD2	TRBJ2-3
TGTGCCAGCAGCCTCGGGACAGGGGGCGGCGGCTACACCTTC	CASSLGTGGGGYTF	-	TRBV7-2	TRBD1	TRBJ1-2
TGTGCCAGCTCCCCAAACGGCGGGGGCGCAGAATTTAGGTCTGGAAACACCATATATTTT	CASSPNGGGAEFRSGNTIYF	-	TRBV18	-	TRBJ1-3
TGTGCCAGCAGTTTGACCCTCACCGGGGAGCTGTTTTTT	CASSLTLTGELFF	-	TRBV12-3/TRBV12-4	-	TRBJ2-2
TGTGCCAGCAGTGATGCCGGGACAGGGATTGTCTACGAGCAGTACTTC	CASSDAGTGIVYEQYF	-	TRBV28	TRBD1	TRBJ2-7
TGTGCCAGCAGCTTAAGCCGGGGGTCTAGCGGGAATCAGAATGAGCAGTTCTTC	CASSLSRGSSGNQNEQFF	-	TRBV7-3	TRBD2	TRBJ2-1
TGTGCCAGCTCACCACCGGAGGGGAGGAACACTGAAGCTTTCTTT	CASSPPEGRNTEAFF	-	TRBV18	-	TRBJ1-1
TGCGCCAGCAGTGTTGGACAGGTCCTGAACACTGAAGCTTTCTTT	CASSVGQVLNTEAFF	-	TRBV10-2	TRBD1	TRBJ1-1
TGTGCCAGCAGCTTGGTGGCAGGGGCAGCCAAAAACATTCAGTACTTC	CASSLVAGAAKNIQYF	once	TRBV5-6	-	TRBJ2-4
TGTGCCAGCAGTTATCCCCCCGCTAGAATAGAGACCCAGTACTTC	CASSYPPARIETQYF	-	TRBV6-6	-	TRBJ2-5
TGTGCCAGCTCACTCGGGACAGGGGATTCAGATACGCAGTATTTT	CASSLGTGDSDTQYF	-	TRBV18	TRBD1	TRBJ2-3
TGTGCCAGCAGTGAAGCTGCGGGGACATTAGCCTACGAGCAGTACTTC	CASSEAAGTLAYEQYF	-	TRBV6-1	-	TRBJ2-7
TGTGCCAGCAGTTTCGGGTCCCGGAACACTGAAGCTTTCTTT	CASSFGSRNTEAFF	once	TRBV28	-	TRBJ1-1
TGTGCCAGCAGTTTATTTAGGCAGGTAGAGCATGAGCAGTTCTTC	CASSLFRQVEHEQFF	-	TRBV28	-	TRBJ2-1
TGCAGCGTTTACCCGGGACAGACTGAAAAACTGTTTTTT	CSVYPGQTEKLFF	-	TRBV29-1	TRBD1	TRBJ1-4
TGTGCCAGCAGCTTAGGACCCGGGACAGGGGTTGGCACTGAAGCTTTCTTT	CASSLGPGTGVGTEAFF	-	TRBV7-2	TRBD1	TRBJ1-1
TGCGCCAGCAGCGTGGGCCCGAACACCGGGGAGCTGTTTTTT	CASSVGPNTGELFF	-	TRBV5-1	-	TRBJ2-2
TGTGCCTCGGGACTAGCGAGGACAGATACGCAGTATTTT	CASGLARTDTQYF	-	TRBV19	TRBD2	TRBJ2-3
TGTGCCAGCAGCTTGGTGGGGGGGTACTCCTACAATGAGCAGTTCTTC	CASSLVGGYSYNEQFF	-	TRBV5-4	TRBD2	TRBJ2-1
TGTGCCAGCAGTTGGTGGGGGAACACTGAAGCTTTCTTT	CASSWWGNTEAFF	-	TRBV6-2/TRBV6-3	-	TRBJ1-1
TGTGCCAGCTCACCACGGGCGGTCCAAGAGACCCAGTACTTC	CASSPRAVQETQYF	once	TRBV18	-	TRBJ2-5
TGTGCCAGCAGCGACAGGGGGCGCCCAGATACGCAGTATTTT	CASSDRGRPDTQYF	-	TRBV6-5	TRBD1	TRBJ2-3
TGTGCCAGCAGTTCCCGACAGGGGGGAGGGCCCCAGCATTTT	CASSSRQGGGPQHF	-	TRBV27	TRBD1	TRBJ1-5
TGTGCCAGCAGTGAGGGACAGGGGGCGTGGGGAAACACCATATATTTT	CASSEGQGAWGNTIYF	-	TRBV27	TRBD1	TRBJ1-3
TGTGCCAGCAGCGCCGGACAGTACCCCCCCAATCAGCCCCAGCATTTT	CASSAGQYPPNQPQHF	-	TRBV9	-	TRBJ1-5
TGTGCCAGCAATTTTCAGCCGGGAGTTTCGGATGAAAAACTGTTTTTT	CASNFQPGVSDEKLFF	-	TRBV2	-	TRBJ1-4
TGTGCCAGCAGCTCCCTTGCTGCAACTAATGAAAAACTGTTTTTT	CASSSLAATNEKLFF	-	TRBV7-9	-	TRBJ1-4
TGCGCCAGCAGCTCTCAGAACTACAATGAGCAGTTCTTC	CASSSQNYNEQFF	-	TRBV5-1	-	TRBJ2-1
TGCGCCAGCAGTTACAGGGACTCACCCCTCCACTTT	CASSYRDSPLHF	-	TRBV10-2	-	TRBJ1-6
TGTGCCAGCAGCCCCCTCGAGGGGGTCGCCCGGGAGCTGTTTTTT	CASSPLEGVARELFF	-	TRBV6-5	-	TRBJ2-2
TGTGCCAGCAGCCAAGAGGGACAGGGGGGGGCAGTAGCTTTCTTT	CASSQEGQGGAVAFF	once	TRBV14	TRBD1	TRBJ1-1
TGTGCCAGCAGCTTACCCACTAGCGGGAGATTCTACGAGCAGTACTTC	CASSLPTSGRFYEQYF	-	TRBV11-2	TRBD2	TRBJ2-7
TGTGCTAGCAGCTTAGGGGAGGACACTGAAGCTTTCTTT	CASSLGEDTEAFF	-	TRBV7-7	-	TRBJ1-1
TGTGCCTGGAGTGTACTCGGGTTCAACCAGCCCCAGCATTTT	CAWSVLGFNQPQHF	-	TRBV30	-	TRBJ1-5